Listed below are T cell receptor beta chains from one sample, sequenced in a study of shared clonotypes between healthy human individuals. Clones were read by immunoSEQ multiplex PCR, and TCRdb kept only the in-frame ones, dropping some. The data show about 870,000 clones, almost 95% seen once. The specimen sequenced was naive CD8+ T cells sorted from blood. The receptors were sampled from a man younger than 40 in good health. Each CDR3 is given with its conserved first and last residue. Fields, in order: D gene, V gene, CDR3 length, clone size, J gene, CDR3 protein, CDR3 DNA. D genes are given only for firm matches. The listing skips clone size in some rows; elsewhere it reads once, few, many or a size class.

d_gene: -
v_gene: TRBV11-2
len: 12
abundance: -
j_gene: TRBJ2-1
CDR3aa: CASSLAALEQFF
CDR3nt: TGTGCCAGCAGCTTAGCAGCGCTTGAGCAGTTCTTC

d_gene: TRBD2
v_gene: TRBV5-5
len: 15
abundance: -
j_gene: TRBJ2-7
CDR3aa: CASSLVAGLSYEQYF
CDR3nt: TGTGCCAGCAGCTTGGTAGCGGGCCTCTCCTACGAGCAGTACTTC

d_gene: TRBD2
v_gene: TRBV29-1
len: 16
abundance: -
j_gene: TRBJ2-2
CDR3aa: CSVEIPSGSGGGELFF
CDR3nt: TGCAGCGTTGAAATCCCTAGCGGGAGTGGAGGCGGGGAGCTGTTTTTT

d_gene: -
v_gene: TRBV9
len: 15
abundance: -
j_gene: TRBJ2-1
CDR3aa: CASSVAGARYNEQFF
CDR3nt: TGTGCCAGCAGCGTAGCTGGAGCCCGCTACAATGAGCAGTTCTTC

d_gene: -
v_gene: TRBV29-1
len: 12
abundance: -
j_gene: TRBJ2-7
CDR3aa: CSVVDNSYEQYF
CDR3nt: TGCAGCGTTGTCGACAACTCCTACGAGCAGTACTTC

d_gene: TRBD2
v_gene: TRBV28
len: 15
abundance: once
j_gene: TRBJ2-3
CDR3aa: CASSLGSGRPDTQYF
CDR3nt: TGTGCCAGCAGTTTAGGAAGCGGGAGGCCAGATACGCAGTATTTT

d_gene: -
v_gene: TRBV7-8
len: 18
abundance: -
j_gene: TRBJ2-3
CDR3aa: CASSLRTGGGGSTDTQYF
CDR3nt: TGTGCCAGCAGCTTACGGACAGGCGGCGGGGGTAGCACAGATACGCAGTATTTT

d_gene: -
v_gene: TRBV9
len: 16
abundance: -
j_gene: TRBJ2-2
CDR3aa: CASSVERTLNTGELFF
CDR3nt: TGTGCCAGCAGCGTAGAAAGGACTCTGAACACCGGGGAGCTGTTTTTT

d_gene: -
v_gene: TRBV27
len: 15
abundance: -
j_gene: TRBJ2-1
CDR3aa: CASSFLGLSNNEQFF
CDR3nt: TGTGCCAGCAGTTTTTTAGGTCTGAGTAACAATGAGCAGTTCTTC

d_gene: TRBD2
v_gene: TRBV7-6
len: 16
abundance: -
j_gene: TRBJ2-7
CDR3aa: CASSPDGRSLSYEQYF
CDR3nt: TGTGCCAGCAGCCCCGACGGGAGGTCTTTAAGCTACGAGCAGTACTTC

d_gene: TRBD2
v_gene: TRBV7-9
len: 17
abundance: -
j_gene: TRBJ2-7
CDR3aa: CASSLSWDSGRSYEQYF
CDR3nt: TGTGCCAGCAGCTTATCTTGGGATAGCGGGAGATCCTACGAGCAGTACTTC

d_gene: TRBD2
v_gene: TRBV5-1
len: 20
abundance: once
j_gene: TRBJ2-1
CDR3aa: CASSRRGLAGGSSSYNEQFF
CDR3nt: TGCGCCAGCAGCCGACGAGGACTAGCGGGAGGGAGCAGCTCCTACAATGAGCAGTTCTTC

d_gene: -
v_gene: TRBV9
len: 15
abundance: -
j_gene: TRBJ2-7
CDR3aa: CASSGGNPSSYEQYF
CDR3nt: TGTGCCAGCAGCGGCGGAAACCCGAGCTCCTACGAGCAGTACTTC

d_gene: TRBD2
v_gene: TRBV11-2
len: 15
abundance: -
j_gene: TRBJ2-1
CDR3aa: CASSLMVGGLNEQFF
CDR3nt: TGTGCCAGCAGCTTGATGGTGGGAGGGTTAAATGAGCAGTTCTTC

d_gene: -
v_gene: TRBV7-3
len: 13
abundance: -
j_gene: TRBJ1-1
CDR3aa: CASSLDMNTEAFF
CDR3nt: TGTGCCAGCAGCTTAGACATGAACACTGAAGCTTTCTTT

d_gene: TRBD2
v_gene: TRBV9
len: 15
abundance: once
j_gene: TRBJ2-7
CDR3aa: CASSGGTSGPYEQYF
CDR3nt: TGTGCCAGCAGCGGCGGGACTAGCGGACCCTACGAGCAGTACTTC

d_gene: -
v_gene: TRBV5-1
len: 14
abundance: -
j_gene: TRBJ2-7
CDR3aa: CASSLGQGKDEQYF
CDR3nt: TGCGCCAGCAGCTTGGGGCAGGGCAAGGACGAGCAGTACTTC

d_gene: TRBD1
v_gene: TRBV2
len: 14
abundance: -
j_gene: TRBJ1-3
CDR3aa: CASSEAQGDDTIYF
CDR3nt: TGTGCCAGCAGTGAAGCGCAGGGGGATGACACCATATATTTT

d_gene: -
v_gene: TRBV18
len: 12
abundance: -
j_gene: TRBJ2-1
CDR3aa: CASSRTGDEQFF
CDR3nt: TGTGCCAGCTCACGAACAGGCGATGAGCAGTTCTTC

d_gene: TRBD1
v_gene: TRBV2
len: 18
abundance: -
j_gene: TRBJ2-5
CDR3aa: CASSRGTGFFRTTETQYF
CDR3nt: TGTGCCAGCAGTCGGGGGACAGGGTTTTTTAGGACCACGGAGACCCAGTACTTC

d_gene: -
v_gene: TRBV7-6
len: 15
abundance: -
j_gene: TRBJ2-2
CDR3aa: CASSLAVGTSGELFF
CDR3nt: TGTGCCAGCAGCTTAGCTGTCGGTACAAGCGGGGAGCTGTTTTTT

d_gene: -
v_gene: TRBV9
len: 16
abundance: -
j_gene: TRBJ2-3
CDR3aa: CASSPGTLSSTDTQYF
CDR3nt: TGTGCCAGCAGCCCTGGGACTTTATCTAGCACAGATACGCAGTATTTT

d_gene: -
v_gene: TRBV15
len: 14
abundance: -
j_gene: TRBJ2-2
CDR3aa: CATSTRGHTGELFF
CDR3nt: TGTGCCACCAGCACAAGAGGTCACACCGGGGAGCTGTTTTTT

d_gene: -
v_gene: TRBV5-6
len: 12
abundance: -
j_gene: TRBJ1-4
CDR3aa: CASSLGGGKLFF
CDR3nt: TGTGCCAGCAGCTTAGGAGGTGGAAAACTGTTTTTT

d_gene: -
v_gene: TRBV7-9
len: 16
abundance: -
j_gene: TRBJ2-2
CDR3aa: CASSPAVWVNTGELFF
CDR3nt: TGTGCCAGCAGCCCCGCCGTCTGGGTAAACACCGGGGAGCTGTTTTTT

d_gene: -
v_gene: TRBV13
len: 13
abundance: once
j_gene: TRBJ2-7
CDR3aa: CASKVGSRTEQYF
CDR3nt: TGTGCCAGCAAGGTAGGGAGCCGCACCGAGCAGTACTTC

d_gene: -
v_gene: TRBV11-2
len: 12
abundance: once
j_gene: TRBJ1-4
CDR3aa: CASSLASEKLFF
CDR3nt: TGTGCCAGCAGCTTAGCTAGTGAAAAACTGTTTTTT

d_gene: -
v_gene: TRBV7-8
len: 13
abundance: -
j_gene: TRBJ2-2
CDR3aa: CAWRAANTGELFF
CDR3nt: TGTGCCTGGCGGGCCGCGAACACCGGGGAGCTGTTTTTT

d_gene: TRBD1
v_gene: TRBV10-1
len: 15
abundance: -
j_gene: TRBJ2-7
CDR3aa: CASSYRGSRSYEQYF
CDR3nt: TGCGCCAGCAGTTACAGGGGGTCGAGGTCCTACGAGCAGTACTTC

d_gene: -
v_gene: TRBV7-9
len: 15
abundance: -
j_gene: TRBJ1-2
CDR3aa: CASSLARQAHYGYTF
CDR3nt: TGTGCCAGCAGCTTAGCGCGACAGGCCCACTATGGCTACACCTTC

d_gene: TRBD2
v_gene: TRBV19
len: 19
abundance: -
j_gene: TRBJ2-1
CDR3aa: CASSLFGRASGAVYNEQFF
CDR3nt: TGTGCCAGTAGCCTTTTCGGGAGGGCTAGCGGAGCCGTCTACAATGAGCAGTTCTTC

d_gene: TRBD1
v_gene: TRBV5-1
len: 15
abundance: once
j_gene: TRBJ2-2
CDR3aa: CASSSGQGSTGELFF
CDR3nt: TGCGCCAGCAGCTCCGGACAGGGGTCAACCGGGGAGCTGTTTTTT

d_gene: -
v_gene: TRBV27
len: 12
abundance: -
j_gene: TRBJ1-4
CDR3aa: CASRAINEKLFF
CDR3nt: TGTGCCAGCAGGGCCATTAATGAAAAACTGTTTTTT

d_gene: -
v_gene: TRBV27
len: 16
abundance: once
j_gene: TRBJ2-7
CDR3aa: CASSPSRDGSSYEQYF
CDR3nt: TGTGCCAGCAGCCCGAGTCGAGACGGCAGCTCCTACGAGCAGTACTTC

d_gene: -
v_gene: TRBV27
len: 13
abundance: -
j_gene: TRBJ2-7
CDR3aa: CASSFAGPYEQYF
CDR3nt: TGTGCCAGCAGTTTTGCCGGCCCGTACGAGCAGTACTTC

d_gene: -
v_gene: TRBV4-1
len: 14
abundance: -
j_gene: TRBJ2-5
CDR3aa: CASSQLSGKETQYF
CDR3nt: TGCGCCAGCAGCCAACTGTCTGGGAAAGAGACCCAGTACTTC

d_gene: -
v_gene: TRBV9
len: 12
abundance: -
j_gene: TRBJ2-3
CDR3aa: CASRGGLDTQYF
CDR3nt: TGTGCCAGCAGGGGTGGATTAGATACGCAGTATTTT

d_gene: -
v_gene: TRBV7-9
len: 12
abundance: -
j_gene: TRBJ2-7
CDR3aa: CASSLRPYEQYF
CDR3nt: TGTGCCAGCAGCTTGCGCCCCTACGAGCAGTACTTC

d_gene: -
v_gene: TRBV6-1
len: 13
abundance: -
j_gene: TRBJ1-1
CDR3aa: CASSTLTNTEAFF
CDR3nt: TGTGCCAGCTCGACTCTCACGAACACTGAAGCTTTCTTT

d_gene: -
v_gene: TRBV15
len: 15
abundance: -
j_gene: TRBJ1-5
CDR3aa: CATSRGSGDNQPQHF
CDR3nt: TGTGCCACCAGCAGAGGGTCAGGGGATAATCAGCCCCAGCATTTT

d_gene: TRBD1
v_gene: TRBV7-6
len: 14
abundance: -
j_gene: TRBJ2-7
CDR3aa: CASSERTGIYEQYF
CDR3nt: TGTGCCAGCAGCGAGCGGACAGGGATATACGAGCAGTACTTC

d_gene: -
v_gene: TRBV6-5
len: 16
abundance: -
j_gene: TRBJ2-1
CDR3aa: CASSYSAGSSYNEQFF
CDR3nt: TGTGCCAGCAGTTACTCGGCAGGGAGCTCCTACAATGAGCAGTTCTTC

d_gene: -
v_gene: TRBV13
len: 14
abundance: once
j_gene: TRBJ2-3
CDR3aa: CASSLGGRSDTQYF
CDR3nt: TGTGCCAGCAGCTTAGGGGGGCGCAGCGATACGCAGTATTTT

d_gene: -
v_gene: TRBV12-5
len: 14
abundance: -
j_gene: TRBJ2-5
CDR3aa: CASGLDTEQETQYF
CDR3nt: TGTGCTAGTGGTTTGGATACAGAGCAAGAGACCCAGTACTTC

d_gene: -
v_gene: TRBV21-1
len: 18
abundance: few
j_gene: TRBJ2-2
CDR3aa: CASSDRDRWIIGTGELFF
CDR3nt: TGTGCCAGCAGCGACCGGGACAGGTGGATAATAGGCACCGGGGAGCTGTTTTTT

d_gene: -
v_gene: TRBV7-9
len: 15
abundance: -
j_gene: TRBJ1-4
CDR3aa: CASRKPGQKEEKLFF
CDR3nt: TGTGCCAGCAGAAAACCGGGGCAAAAAGAGGAAAAACTGTTTTTT

d_gene: -
v_gene: TRBV28
len: 14
abundance: -
j_gene: TRBJ2-7
CDR3aa: CASSLASLPTEQYF
CDR3nt: TGTGCCAGCAGTTTGGCCAGCCTACCTACCGAGCAGTACTTC

d_gene: -
v_gene: TRBV19
len: 13
abundance: few
j_gene: TRBJ2-7
CDR3aa: CATTGPAPYEQYF
CDR3nt: TGTGCCACCACGGGGCCGGCTCCCTACGAGCAGTACTTC

d_gene: TRBD2
v_gene: TRBV6-1
len: 14
abundance: -
j_gene: TRBJ2-7
CDR3aa: CASSEQLAAYEQYF
CDR3nt: TGTGCCAGCAGTGAGCAACTAGCGGCGTACGAGCAGTACTTC

d_gene: -
v_gene: TRBV6-5
len: 16
abundance: once
j_gene: TRBJ2-1
CDR3aa: CASSLSQGSSYNEQFF
CDR3nt: TGTGCCAGCAGTTTAAGCCAGGGCAGCTCCTACAATGAGCAGTTCTTC

d_gene: -
v_gene: TRBV11-2
len: 15
abundance: once
j_gene: TRBJ2-1
CDR3aa: CASRRNDYSYNEQFF
CDR3nt: TGTGCCAGCAGGCGCAACGACTATTCCTACAATGAGCAGTTCTTC

d_gene: TRBD2
v_gene: TRBV11-3
len: 14
abundance: -
j_gene: TRBJ2-7
CDR3aa: CASSLKAGGGEQYF
CDR3nt: TGTGCCAGCAGCTTAAAAGCGGGGGGCGGCGAGCAGTACTTC

d_gene: TRBD2
v_gene: TRBV7-6
len: 19
abundance: once
j_gene: TRBJ2-7
CDR3aa: CASSLGDGSGTRASYEQYF
CDR3nt: TGTGCCAGCAGCCTAGGGGACGGCTCCGGGACTAGAGCCTCCTACGAGCAGTACTTC

d_gene: -
v_gene: TRBV5-1
len: 13
abundance: -
j_gene: TRBJ1-1
CDR3aa: CASSGKMNTEAFF
CDR3nt: TGCGCCAGCTCCGGGAAGATGAACACTGAAGCTTTCTTT

d_gene: -
v_gene: TRBV5-1
len: 14
abundance: -
j_gene: TRBJ2-3
CDR3aa: CASSLEQTTDTQYF
CDR3nt: TGCGCCAGCAGCCTAGAACAGACCACAGATACGCAGTATTTT